A single sample gave rise to the 31 T cell receptor beta chains below, sequenced in a study of cytomegalovirus exposure and HLA in healthy donors. Assay used: immunoSEQ multiplex PCR; TCRdb lists only in-frame clones, some missing. Of around 190,000 clones listed, 85% are singletons. Sample: PBMCs. These receptors were collected from a man aged 18 to 29 in good health and CMV-seropositive.

The rearrangement joins TRBV2 to TRBJ2-2, with TRBD2 as a possible D gene (7 bases). The CDR3 is made up of 13 amino acids. Germline-derived CDR1 and CDR2 are SNHLY and FYNNEI. V dropped 11 bases and J dropped 8 bases, with 18 bases sitting between them. The CDR3 reads CAGGPGGRGELFF. The CDR3 DNA reads TGTGCCGGAGGGCCGGGGGGCCGGGGGGAGCTGTTTTTT. The full variable domain, completed using reference TRBV2 and TRBJ2-2, is EPEVTQTPSHQVTQMGQEVILRCVPISNHLYFYWYRQILGQKVEFLVSFYNNEISEKSEIFDDQFSVERPDGSNFTLKIRSTKLEDSAMYFCAGGPGGRGELFFGEGSRLTVL.

The chain couples TRBV9 to TRBJ2-2; 7 positions agree with TRBD1. CDR3 length: 15 residues. V lost 4 bases to trimming and J lost 1 base; unmatched junction nucleotides: 4. CDR1 and CDR2 (germline): SGDLS, YYNGEE. The CDR3 region has the DNA TGTGCCAGCAGCCCGAGACAGGGGAACACCGGGGAGCTGTTTTTT. This codes for CASSPRQGNTGELFF. The whole variable domain, filled in from reference TRBV9 and TRBJ2-2, reads DSGVTQTPKHLITATGQRVTLRCSPRSGDLSVYWYQQSLDQGLQFLIQYYNGEERAKGNILERFSAQQFPDLHSELNLSSLELGDSALYFCASSPRQGNTGELFFGEGSRLTVL.

J is TRBJ2-2 and V is TRBV27; TRBD1 might be the D (5 bases). CDR3 length: 15 amino acids. V was clipped by 3 bases and J by 4 bases, with 12 bases between them. The germline V gene encodes CDR1 MNHEY and CDR2 SMNVEV (reference sequence). The CDR3 nucleotides are TGTGCCAGCAGTTTGACAGTTTCGGGCACCGGGGAGCTGTTTTTT. Protein sequence: CASSLTVSGTGELFF.

The V gene is TRBV30, the J gene TRBJ1-6; D is possibly TRBD1 (5 bases). V was trimmed by 5 bases and J by 1 base, leaving 18 bases between them. This CDR3 contains 17 residues. Germline CDR1 is GTSNPN and CDR2 is SVGIG (reference sequence). Here the CDR3 DNA reads TGTGCCTGGCAGACCAGGGAGGGGAATTCCTATAATTCACCCCTCCACTTT. Translated: CAWQTREGNSYNSPLHF.

This clone was counted a single time. The chain has TRBV27 and TRBJ1-1; D possibly corresponds to TRBD1 (6 bases). Germline CDR1 reads MNHEY; CDR2 reads SMNVEV (reference sequence). The CDR3 totals 15 residues. The germline V and J ends were trimmed by 5 bases and 4 bases, with 17 bases remaining between them. The CDR3 nucleotides are TGTGCCAGCAGTGCGTACAGGGACCCCCTCACTGAAGCTTTCTTT. This sequence encodes CASSAYRDPLTEAFF.

The gene calls are TRBV29-1 and TRBJ2-3; 13 nucleotides agree with TRBD2. The junction had 17 bases not matched to a gene; V was cut back by 6 bases and J by 8 bases. The CDR3 consists of 17 residues. CDR1 and CDR2 (germline): SQVTM, ANQGSEA. CDR3 sequence reads: CSVDSTWTSGRSGTQYF. The DNA of the CDR3 is TGCAGCGTGGATTCCACCTGGACTAGCGGGAGATCCGGTACGCAGTATTTT.

The chain has TRBV14 and TRBJ2-2; D is ambiguous. CDR1 and CDR2 (germline): SGHDN, FVKESK. The CDR3 sequence is 14 residues long. Trimming removed 5 bases at V and 2 bases at J, with 9 bases between. CDR3 DNA sequence: TGTGCCAGCAGCGGCGCAGGCAACACCGGGGAGCTGTTTTTT. Amino acid sequence: CASSGAGNTGELFF.

The genes are TRBV28 and TRBJ1-5; tentative D call: TRBD1 (6 bases). The CDR3 loop spans 19 amino acids. V lost 1 base, J lost 2 bases, and 21 bases lay in between. Germline-derived CDR1 and CDR2 are MDHEN and SYDVKM. Here the CDR3 reads CASSLSFPPNRVRNQPQHF. CDR3 in DNA: TGTGCCAGCAGTTTATCATTCCCCCCTAACAGGGTTCGCAATCAGCCCCAGCATTTT.

The chain links TRBV28 to TRBJ2-7; 9 bases align to TRBD1. The CDR3 is made up of 15 amino acids. Germline assignment: CDR1 MDHEN and CDR2 SYDVKM. V shed 4 bases, J shed 7 bases, and the junction held 11 bases outside the gene matches. CDR3 sequence reads: CASSSLDRGIQEQYF. CDR3 coding DNA: TGTGCCAGCAGTTCCCTGGACAGGGGAATTCAAGAGCAGTACTTC.

This sequence joins TRBV5-6 and TRBJ2-3; 8 bases are a match to TRBD2. V was pared by 4 bases and J by 8 bases, with 12 bases of the junction left unmatched. The CDR3 is 15 residues long. Germline V gene lookup returns CDR1 SGHDT and CDR2 YYEEEE. The CDR3 protein is CASSIDSLAGGTQYF. For the CDR3, the DNA is TGTGCCAGCAGCATAGACAGCCTAGCGGGTGGTACGCAGTATTTT. The full variable domain, with the rest looked up from reference TRBV5-6 and TRBJ2-3, is DAGVTQSPTHLIKTRGQQVTLRCSPKSGHDTVSWYQQALGQGPQFIFQYYEEEERQRGNFPDRFSGHQFPNYSSELNVNALLLGDSALYLCASSIDSLAGGTQYFGPGTRLTVL.

This chain connects TRBV5-1 to TRBJ2-3; 12 bases agree with TRBD2. CDR1 and CDR2 (germline): SGHRS, YFSETQ. CDR3 length equals 16 residues. After removal of 3 bases from V and 2 bases from J, the junction contained 4 bases not matched to a gene. This CDR3 reads CASSSGLAGFTDTQYF. The CDR3 nucleotides are TGCGCCAGCAGCTCGGGACTAGCGGGCTTCACAGATACGCAGTATTTT.

The gene calls are TRBV27 and TRBJ2-7; D not certain. The V gene's germline CDR1 is MNHEY and CDR2 SMNVEV (reference sequence). V lost 2 bases to trimming and J lost 0 bases, with 5 bases between them. There are 13 residues in the CDR3. The CDR3, as DNA: TGTGCCAGCAGTTTACAGGACTCCTACGAGCAGTACTTC. It encodes CASSLQDSYEQYF.

The chain recombines TRBV5-1 with TRBJ2-3, with 8 bases lining up with TRBD2. The CDR3 loop spans 15 amino acids. The germline V gene encodes CDR1 SGHRS and CDR2 YFSETQ. V was clipped by 3 bases and J by 2 bases; unmatched bases: 5. The CDR3 spells CASSYTSGPTDTQYF. DNA for the CDR3: TGCGCCAGCAGCTACACTAGCGGACCCACAGATACGCAGTATTTT. The full variable domain, its missing parts supplied by reference TRBV5-1 and TRBJ2-3, is KAGVTQTPRYLIKTRGQQVTLSCSPISGHRSVSWYQQTPGQGLQFLFEYFSETQRNKGNFPGRFSGRQFSNSRSEMNVSTLELGDSALYLCASSYTSGPTDTQYFGPGTRLTVL.

The chain recombines TRBV2 with TRBJ1-2, with TRBD1 identical over 9 bases. The V and J ends lost 10 bases and 8 bases, in that order; junction bases with no gene match: 14. CDR1 is SNHLY and CDR2 is FYNNEI in the germline V gene. CDR3 length: 14 amino acids. This CDR3 is CATKGQGTGSGYTF. Written as DNA, the CDR3 is TGTGCCACAAAAGGCCAAGGGACAGGGTCGGGCTACACCTTC.

The chain couples TRBV6-5 to TRBJ2-2; TRBD2 matches at 10 bases. V was clipped by 10 bases and J by 7 bases; unmatched bases: 12. The CDR3 is 15 amino acids. CDR1 is MNHEY and CDR2 is SVGAGI in the germline V gene. CDR3 nucleotide sequence: TGTGCCACGACCCGAGCGGGAGGGCCTGGCGGGGAGCTGTTTTTT. This codes for CATTRAGGPGGELFF.

V and J are TRBV7-9 and TRBJ2-7; D may be TRBD2 (6 bases). This CDR3 is 12 amino acids long. V was trimmed by 10 bases and J by 4 bases, leaving 14 bases between them. Germline V gene lookup returns CDR1 SEHNR and CDR2 FQNEAQ (reference sequence). CDR3 DNA sequence: TGTGCCACCTCACTAGCAGGATACGAGCAGTACTTC. Translated: CATSLAGYEQYF. The variable domain in full, completed from reference TRBV7-9 and TRBJ2-7, reads DTGVSQNPRHKITKRGQNVTFRCDPISEHNRLYWYRQTLGQGPEFLTYFQNEAQLEKSRLLSDRFSAERPKGSFSTLEIQRTEQGDSAMYLCATSLAGYEQYFGPGTRLTVT.

In nucleotides, the CDR3 is TGTGCCAGCAGTCCGGGAGGGCGCACTGAAGCTTTCTTT. Residues: CASSPGGRTEAFF. The V call is TRBV6-6, the J call TRBJ1-1; no reliable D call. CDR3 length: 13 amino acids. The V gene's germline CDR1 is MNHNY and CDR2 SVGAGI (reference sequence). The germline V and J ends were trimmed by 5 bases and 4 bases, with 11 bases remaining between them.

The CDR3, as DNA: TGTGCCAGCAGTTACTCGACCCCAGGGTTGGATACGCAGTATTTT. Translating gives CASSYSTPGLDTQYF. The chain joins TRBV6-6 to TRBJ2-3, with a weak D call TRBD1 (5 bases). This CDR3 has 15 residues. Trimming took 0 bases from V and 6 from J, leaving 13 bases between them. Germline lookup yields CDR1 MNHNY and CDR2 SVGAGI (reference sequence).

This chain joins TRBV13 and TRBJ1-2; D perhaps matches TRBD1 (6 bases). CDR3 length: 12 residues. Trimming took 5 bases from V and 7 from J, leaving 11 bases between them. Per germline, CDR1 PRHDT and CDR2 FYEKMQ (reference sequence). This CDR3 is CASSVRGGGYTF. The DNA for the CDR3 is TGTGCCAGCAGCGTCAGGGGTGGTGGCTACACCTTC.

The V and J genes are TRBV5-4 and TRBJ1-6, with TRBD1 matching 10 bases. This CDR3 spans 18 amino acids. V was pared by 2 bases and J by 0 bases, with 5 bases of the junction left unmatched. Looked up from germline, CDR1 is SGHNT and CDR2 is YYREEE (reference sequence). The CDR3, as DNA: TGTGCCAGCAGCTTTGACAGGGGGCTCAGCTCCTATAATTCACCCCTCCACTTT. Translated, it gives CASSFDRGLSSYNSPLHF.

To note about this clone: Distinct nucleotide sequences in the sample also encode this CDR3. CDR3 coding DNA: TGTGCCAGCAGCTTGCAGGGGGCTTACGAGCAGTACTTC. This sequence encodes CASSLQGAYEQYF. This chain connects TRBV5-6 to TRBJ2-7; 8 bases are a match to TRBD1. The CDR3 is 13 amino acids. The ends lost 1 base at V and 4 bases at J; junction bases unmatched: 1. Germline loops: CDR1 SGHDT, CDR2 YYEEEE.

This chain uses TRBV19 with TRBJ2-4, with 7 bases fitting TRBD1. With 5 bases clipped from V and 15 bases from J, the junction kept 7 bases outside the gene matches. Germline V CDR1 and CDR2: LNHDA, SQIVND (reference sequence). The CDR3 loop spans 11 amino acids. CDR3 protein: CASSRDSWGYF. The CDR3 region has the DNA TGTGCCAGTAGTCGGGACAGTTGGGGGTACTTC. The variable domain in full, completed from reference TRBV19 and TRBJ2-4, reads DGGITQSPKYLFRKEGQNVTLSCEQNLNHDAMYWYRQDPGQGLRLIYYSQIVNDFQKGDIAEGYSVSREKKESFPLTVTSAQKNPTAFYLCASSRDSWGYFGAGTRLSVL.

The chain employs TRBV5-5 and TRBJ1-4, with 9 positions matching TRBD1. After removal of 4 bases from V and 8 bases from J, the junction contained 6 bases not matched to a gene. The V gene's germline CDR1 is SGHKS and CDR2 YYEKEE (reference sequence). The CDR3 sequence is 14 residues long. The CDR3 region is CASSLGQGKEKLFF. In DNA form, the CDR3 reads TGTGCCAGCAGCCTGGGACAGGGAAAGGAAAAACTGTTTTTT.

The sample holds a few counts of this clone. V is TRBV30 and J is TRBJ1-2; TRBD1 is a possible D gene (5 bases). Deletions cut 1 base from V and 8 bases from J, with 8 bases between. Germline V gene sequence: CDR1 GTSNPN, CDR2 SVGIG (reference sequence). The CDR3 contains 11 residues. The CDR3 reads CAWSGGVGYTF. For the CDR3, the DNA is TGTGCCTGGAGTGGGGGGGTCGGCTACACCTTC. Variable domain in full (rest from reference TRBV30 and TRBJ1-2): SQTIHQWPATLVQPVGSPLSLECTVEGTSNPNLYWYRQAAGRGLQLLFYSVGIGQISSEVPQNLSASRPQDRQFILSSKKLLLSDSGFYLCAWSGGVGYTFGSGTRLTVV.

The V call is TRBV28, the J call TRBJ1-1; possible D gene TRBD1, 6 bases. Deletions cut 5 bases from V and 3 bases from J, with 13 bases between. Germline CDR1 is MDHEN and CDR2 is SYDVKM. This CDR3 has 14 residues. In DNA form, the CDR3 reads TGTGCCAGCAGTCCCCAACAGGGCCACACTGAAGCTTTCTTT. It yields the protein CASSPQQGHTEAFF.

The chain recombines TRBV6-1 with TRBJ2-7; TRBD1 matches 8 bases. V lost 5 bases and J lost 1; bases outside the gene matches: 1. This CDR3 has 13 amino acids. Germline assignment: CDR1 MNHNS and CDR2 SASEGT. This chain's CDR3 is CASSWDRSYEQYF. In DNA form, the CDR3 reads TGTGCCAGCAGTTGGGACAGGTCCTACGAGCAGTACTTC.

The chain carries TRBV7-9 and TRBJ2-1; D may be TRBD2 (5 bases). CDR1 and CDR2 from the germline V gene are SEHNR and FQNEAQ (reference sequence). V shed 5 bases and J shed 3 bases, with 14 bases lying between them. The CDR3 totals 15 residues. CDR3: CASSGRGTLYNEQFF. In DNA, the CDR3 is TGTGCCAGCAGCGGACGGGGAACCCTCTACAATGAGCAGTTCTTC.

This clone was picked up one time. The chain has TRBV25-1 and TRBJ1-2, with a possible D match to TRBD1 (6 bases). V was trimmed by 1 base and J by 7 bases, leaving 19 bases between them. CDR1 and CDR2 (germline): MGHDK, SYGVNS. The CDR3 loop spans 16 amino acids. The CDR3 coding sequence is TGTGCCAGCAGTGAATGGATCGCGGGGGCGGGGGGTGGCTACACCTTC. This sequence encodes CASSEWIAGAGGGYTF.

J is TRBJ1-5 and V is TRBV2; possibly TRBD1 for D (6 bases). Germline V gene lookup returns CDR1 SNHLY and CDR2 FYNNEI. The CDR3 sequence is 15 residues long. Trimming pared 2 bases from V and 7 bases from J, leaving 15 bases between. CDR3 nucleotide sequence: TGTGCCAGCAGTGAATGGGTGGGGGCAAAGCAGCCCCAGCATTTT. It is translated as CASSEWVGAKQPQHF.

V is TRBV7-9 and J is TRBJ2-2, with 9 bases that match TRBD2. Germline V CDR1 and CDR2: SEHNR, FQNEAQ (reference sequence). The CDR3 extends over 15 amino acids. Trimming took 4 bases from V and 3 from J; bases not matched to a gene: 3. The chain's CDR3 is CASSSWTSDTGELFF. CDR3 bases: TGTGCCAGCAGCTCTTGGACTAGCGACACCGGGGAGCTGTTTTTT.

This chain connects TRBV27 to TRBJ2-3; D gene ambiguous. Between the trimmed V and J ends, which lost 0 bases and 7 bases, there was a span of 14 bases. This CDR3 contains 15 residues. Germline values: CDR1 MNHEY, CDR2 SMNVEV (reference sequence). The CDR3 DNA reads as TGTGCCAGCAGTTTATCTTCAGGTACTGGGCATACGCAGTATTTT. Protein product: CASSLSSGTGHTQYF.